One sample yielded the 25 T cell receptor beta chains listed below, sequenced in a study of control samples from healthy donors and cancer patients. Produced via immunoSEQ multiplex PCR; TCRdb's table is partial and in-frame only. Here the sample spans about 120,000 clones, approximately 90% being singletons. Sequencing was performed on blood. All receptors derive from a man in his forties in good health.

V is TRBV11-3 and J is TRBJ1-2; the D gene is possibly TRBD1 (5 bases). Trimming removed 5 bases at V and 7 bases at J, with 20 bases between. The CDR3 is 15 residues long. Looked up from germline, CDR1 is SGHNT and CDR2 is YENEEA. Written as DNA, the CDR3 is TGTGCCAGCAGCGCCGCGCGGCAAGGGGAGGCTGGCTACACCTTC. Translation gives CASSAARQGEAGYTF.

V gene TRBV28 combines with J gene TRBJ1-1, with TRBD1 identical over 9 bases. The CDR3 has 15 residues. Germline CDR1 and CDR2: MDHEN and SYDVKM. The ends lost 5 bases at V and 5 bases at J; junction bases unmatched: 9. The CDR3 bases are TGTGCCAGCAGTGGCCACGGGACAGGGAGAACTGAAGCTTTCTTT. Protein product: CASSGHGTGRTEAFF.

The chain carries TRBV10-3 and TRBJ1-6; 11 bases align to TRBD1. Germline V CDR1 and CDR2: ENHRY, SYGVKD. The ends lost 2 bases at V and 8 bases at J; junction bases unmatched: 5. CDR3 length: 16 residues. This CDR3 reads CAISEGQGARDSPLHF. In DNA form, the CDR3 reads TGTGCCATCAGTGAGGGACAGGGGGCGAGGGATTCACCCCTCCACTTT.

V is TRBV28 and J is TRBJ1-2; D remains unclear. Germline-derived CDR1 and CDR2 are MDHEN and SYDVKM. CDR3 length: 16 amino acids. The ends were cut back, 8 bases at V and 1 base at J, with 20 bases in the middle. The CDR3 protein is CASLSAIGRVNYGYTF. The CDR3 DNA reads as TGTGCCAGCTTATCAGCGATAGGGCGGGTTAACTATGGCTACACCTTC.

This clone was observed a few times. The chain has TRBV3-1 (or the pseudogene TRBV3-2) and TRBJ2-1; D is uncertain. The CDR3 covers 13 residues. Trimming stripped 2 bases from V and 4 bases from J, with 6 bases between. Per germline, CDR1 LGHDT and CDR2 YNNKEL (reference sequence). DNA for the CDR3: TGTGCCAGCAGCCAACAGACATACAATGAGCAGTTCTTC. Protein product: CASSQQTYNEQFF.

This clone was seen once. V gene TRBV19 combines with J gene TRBJ1-1; the match to TRBD1 covers 7 bases. Trimming took 7 bases from V and 2 from J; bases not matched to a gene: 10. Germline CDR1 and CDR2: LNHDA and SQIVND (reference sequence). This CDR3 has 15 residues. The CDR3 bases are TGTGCCAGTACCCTAAAGGCAGGGGGAAACACTGAAGCTTTCTTT. Encoded protein: CASTLKAGGNTEAFF.

CDR3 residues: CASSLGGTGVQETQYF. For the CDR3, the DNA is TGTGCCAGCAGCTTGGGGGGGACAGGGGTGCAAGAGACCCAGTACTTC. This chain uses TRBV5-5 with TRBJ2-5, with 10 positions matching TRBD1. The CDR3 covers 16 residues. CDR1 is SGHKS, CDR2 YYEKEE, per germline (reference sequence). With 0 bases clipped from V and 2 bases from J, the junction kept 4 bases outside the gene matches.

This chain links TRBV2 with TRBJ1-1; possible D gene TRBD1, 5 bases. The CDR3 is 14 amino acids. The germline V gene has CDR1 SNHLY and CDR2 FYNNEI. V lost 6 bases and J lost 3, with 14 bases in between. CDR3 DNA: TGTGCCAGCAGACTCCAGGGAATGGACACTGAAGCTTTCTTT. Protein sequence: CASRLQGMDTEAFF. Full variable domain (rest looked up from reference TRBV2 and TRBJ1-1): EPEVTQTPSHQVTQMGQEVILRCVPISNHLYFYWYRQILGQKVEFLVSFYNNEISEKSEIFDDQFSVERPDGSNFTLKIRSTKLEDSAMYFCASRLQGMDTEAFFGQGTRLTVV.

The chain is built from TRBV6-2 or TRBV6-3 and TRBJ2-2, with no clear D. CDR1 is MNHEY and CDR2 is SVGEGT in the germline V gene. This CDR3 region has 14 residues. V was shortened by 2 bases and J by 1 base, with 5 bases between the two germline ends. The DNA for the CDR3 is TGTGCCAGCAGTTACGGCGTGAACACCGGGGAGCTGTTTTTT. It translates to CASSYGVNTGELFF.

The chain couples TRBV30 to TRBJ1-6, with D possibly matching TRBD1 (5 bases). Germline CDR1 is GTSNPN and CDR2 is SVGIG (reference sequence). The V end lost 8 bases, the J end lost 5 bases, and 19 bases lay between the germline ends. CDR3 length: 15 residues. CDR3 in DNA: TGTGCCGGCCGTCCGGCGGGACTTAATAATTCACCCCTCCACTTT. It yields the protein CAGRPAGLNNSPLHF.

A few counts support this clone. The chain has TRBV3-1 (or the pseudogene TRBV3-2) and TRBJ1-1; 7 bases are a match to TRBD1. With 4 bases clipped from V and 4 bases from J, the junction kept 9 bases outside the gene matches. There are 15 residues in the CDR3. Per the germline V gene, CDR1 is LGHDT and CDR2 is YNNKEL (reference sequence). CDR3 loop: CASSPGTVRGTEAFF. The CDR3 DNA reads TGTGCCAGCAGCCCCGGGACAGTTAGGGGCACTGAAGCTTTCTTT.

The V and J genes are TRBV28 and TRBJ2-7; no firm D call. The germline V and J ends were trimmed by 3 bases and 2 bases, with 8 bases remaining between them. The V gene's germline CDR1 is MDHEN and CDR2 SYDVKM. The CDR3 contains 13 residues. CDR3 sequence reads: CASSLGYPYEQYF. In nucleotides, the CDR3 is TGTGCCAGCAGTTTGGGATACCCCTACGAGCAGTACTTC.

A single count supports this clone. V is TRBV24-1 and J is TRBJ1-6; D remains ambiguous. The germline V gene has CDR1 KGHDR and CDR2 SFDVKD. Trimming left V 0 bases short and J 0 bases short, with 2 bases between. The CDR3 spans 15 residues. CDR3 DNA sequence: TGTGCCACCAGTGATTTGGTCTCCTATAATTCACCCCTCCACTTT. It codes for CATSDLVSYNSPLHF.

The chain recombines TRBV19 with TRBJ2-3; D gene uncertain. Germline V gene sequence: CDR1 LNHDA, CDR2 SQIVND (reference sequence). The V end lost 4 bases, the J end lost 5 bases, and 16 bases lay between the germline ends. The CDR3 extends over 15 amino acids. The CDR3 sequence is CASSTSARTQDTQYF. The DNA for the CDR3 is TGTGCCAGTAGTACGTCAGCCCGAACGCAAGATACGCAGTATTTT.

This clone appeared a few times. The genes are TRBV18 and TRBJ1-5, with D unresolved. Germline values: CDR1 KGHSH, CDR2 LQKENI. This CDR3 contains 15 residues. V was trimmed by 2 bases and J by 7 bases, leaving 15 bases between them. The DNA for the CDR3 is TGTGCCAGCTCACCATCAGCGGGGTCAGAGCAGCCCCAGCATTTT. Translated: CASSPSAGSEQPQHF. Complete variable domain (other parts from reference TRBV18 and TRBJ1-5): NAGVMQNPRHLVRRRGQEARLRCSPMKGHSHVYWYRQLPEEGLKFMVYLQKENIIDESGMPKERFSAEFPKEGPSILRIQQVVRGDSAAYFCASSPSAGSEQPQHFGDGTRLSIL.

The chain carries TRBV24-1 and TRBJ2-2; 11 positions match TRBD2. This CDR3 comprises 19 residues. Germline V gives CDR1 KGHDR, CDR2 SFDVKD. Germline trimming cut 3 bases from V and 1 base from J; bases unmatched to any gene: 9. This CDR3 is CATSDISGGAPLNTGELFF. In DNA, the CDR3 is TGTGCCACCAGTGATATTAGCGGGGGGGCCCCCCTGAACACCGGGGAGCTGTTTTTT.

The V gene is TRBV6-5, the J gene TRBJ1-2, with a weak D call TRBD1 (6 bases). V shed 5 bases and J shed 2 bases, with 12 bases lying between them. This CDR3 comprises 14 residues. CDR1 is MNHEY, CDR2 SVGAGI, per germline. The CDR3 loop reads CASSPRTVNYGYTF. The CDR3 DNA reads TGTGCCAGCAGTCCCCGGACAGTAAACTATGGCTACACCTTC.

This clone showed up just once. V and J are TRBV7-7 and TRBJ2-7; D uncertain. Trimming took off 0 bases at V and 1 base at J, with 10 bases between the two ends. Germline V gene lookup returns CDR1 SSHAT and CDR2 FNYEAQ (reference sequence). This CDR3 region has 15 residues. This chain's CDR3 is CASSLAPTPSYEQYF. The CDR3 DNA reads as TGTGCCAGCAGCTTAGCCCCGACACCTTCCTACGAGCAGTACTTC.

The chain links TRBV4-1 to TRBJ1-1; 9 bases map to TRBD1. Trimming took 4 bases from V and 6 from J; bases not matched to a gene: 12. The germline V gene encodes CDR1 MGHRA and CDR2 YSYEKL. This CDR3 is 16 amino acids long. CDR3 bases: TGCGCCAGCAGCCCAGGACAGGGGCCCGCCTTAGCTGAAGCTTTCTTT. Translation: CASSPGQGPALAEAFF.

The J gene is TRBJ1-1, the V gene TRBV12-5, with D hard to call. CDR1 is LGHNT, CDR2 FRNRAP, per germline. CDR3 length equals 14 residues. Trimming took 0 bases from V and 1 from J, leaving 6 bases between them. This CDR3 is CASGLVPQNTEAFF. DNA of the CDR3: TGTGCTAGTGGTTTGGTTCCACAGAACACTGAAGCTTTCTTT.

J is TRBJ1-2 and V is TRBV2; 10 bases are a match to TRBD1. The CDR3 is 15 amino acids. Germline V gene data show CDR1 as SNHLY and CDR2 as FYNNEI. With V trimmed by 7 bases and J by 4 bases, 9 bases remained unmatched. CDR3 protein: CASTRQGAQAYGYTF. The CDR3 DNA is TGTGCCAGCACCAGACAGGGGGCGCAAGCCTATGGCTACACCTTC.

The chain recombines TRBV6-5 with TRBJ1-6; TRBD1 might be the D (5 bases). This CDR3 has 14 residues. The germline CDR1 and CDR2 sequences are MNHEY and SVGAGI. Trimming stripped 7 bases from V and 10 bases from J, with 17 bases between. The CDR3 sequence: CASNRAQGASPLHF. CDR3 in DNA: TGTGCCAGCAATAGAGCCCAAGGGGCATCACCCCTCCACTTT.

In this sample, this clone turned up a few times. This rearrangement joins TRBV4-1 to TRBJ2-7, with 11 bases identical to TRBD1. Germline trimming cut 3 bases from V and 4 bases from J; bases unmatched to any gene: 5. CDR3 length: 15 residues. Germline V gene lookup returns CDR1 MGHRA and CDR2 YSYEKL. This CDR3 reads CASSQAGTGGYEQYF. DNA of the CDR3: TGCGCCAGCAGCCAGGCGGGGACAGGGGGTTACGAGCAGTACTTC.

V is TRBV7-6 and J is TRBJ2-7, with 10 nucleotides matching TRBD2. Germline loops: CDR1 SGHVS, CDR2 FNYEAQ. Trimming removed 0 bases from V and 3 bases from J; junction bases left unmatched: 14. The CDR3 sequence is 19 residues long. CDR3 region: CASSLARLAGDLRYYEQYF. The CDR3 coding sequence is TGTGCCAGCAGCTTAGCCAGGCTAGCGGGGGACCTACGATACTACGAGCAGTACTTC.

The rearrangement uses TRBV6-1 and TRBJ1-5; D may be TRBD1 (6 bases). Trimming cost V 1 base and J 2 bases, with 12 bases left between them. The CDR3 is 16 residues long. Germline V gene lookup returns CDR1 MNHNS and CDR2 SASEGT. CDR3 DNA: TGTGCCAGCAGTGAAGTTGGGGGGGCTGGCAATCAGCCCCAGCATTTT. Translated, it gives CASSEVGGAGNQPQHF.